This TCR beta chain was documented in a study of control samples from healthy donors and cancer patients. Measured with immunoSEQ multiplex PCR; TCRdb has only the in-frame clones, and not every one. The sample records more than 85,000 clones, about 91% being singletons. CDR1 and CDR2 (germline): MNHEY, SMNVEV (reference sequence). This CDR3 region has 13 residues. The V and J ends lost 4 bases and 3 bases respectively, with 9 bases between them. Sequenced input: blood. This clonotype originated in a woman younger than 35 in good health. This sequence joins TRBV27 and TRBJ1-1; maybe TRBD1 (5 bases). CDR3 protein: CASSSGGYTEAFF. CDR3 DNA sequence: TGTGCCAGCAGTTCCGGGGGATACACTGAAGCTTTCTTT.